The rows below give T cell receptor beta chains drawn from one sample of a study of cytomegalovirus exposure and HLA in healthy donors. TCRdb's table, derived via immunoSEQ multiplex PCR, lists solely in-frame clones and lacks some. The top ten clones hold 5% to 5.5% of a sample with more than 85,000 clones, around a tenth of them seen once. Sequenced input: PBMCs. Receptor source: a man between 50 and 59 years old in good health and CMV-seropositive. The CDR3 runs from the conserved cysteine through the conserved F or W. Rows give clone size only sometimes, using once, few, many, or a class for an expanded clone.

abundance,v_gene,CDR3aa
few,TRBV30,CAWNPTGEFNSPLHF
.,TRBV7-9,CASSLGTADNQPQHF
.,TRBV28,CASSKGHGNTIYF
.,TRBV28,CASSLSSRGSTEAFF
.,TRBV5-1,CASSQTSPGLHTGELFF
.,TRBV28,CASSSSEGTGITNTEAFF
few,TRBV9,CASSVATGQGAETQYF
.,TRBV10-3,CAISDLTDTQYF
.,TRBV28,CASSEVGLRGTEAFF
few,TRBV27,CASSFGTTLYEQYF
.,TRBV10-3,CAIRTSGTGDSYNEQFF
.,TRBV4-3,CASSQDRGQGRTGELFF
few,TRBV19,CASSIDYLGPWKNQPQHF
few,TRBV5-4,CASSAARGTSGGAYEQYF
.,TRBV2,CASSYREKLFF
few,TRBV5-4,CASSLGGQGSWTEAFF
few,TRBV2,CASSQGNTGELFF
few,TRBV11-3,CASSKDRGNTGELFF
few,TRBV7-2,CASSLYRRDNGYTF
few,TRBV9,CASSVEGFSGYTF
few,TRBV19,CASTPDEGGPCYEQYF
few,TRBV6-1,CASSEVGRMGARASGANVLTF
few,TRBV6-5,CASNLGQYSNQPQHF
.,TRBV28,CASRPSGRPAYEQYF
few,TRBV19,CASSIGGRWTGELFF
.,TRBV5-6,CASSTKLAGVREQYF
many,TRBV5-1,CASSFTRVVATEAFF
.,TRBV6-6,CASSYQTGGSYGYTF
few,TRBV19,CASGRTGTASYEQYF